This T cell receptor beta chain was profiled in a study of T cells in localized non-small cell lung cancer. Study-level results: It was uninvolved adjacent lung that showed the highest T cell clonality, exceeding tumor.

Germline lookup yields CDR1 MNHNS and CDR2 SASEGT. This CDR3 has 15 residues. The V and J ends lost 3 bases and 9 bases, in that order; junction bases with no gene match: 7. Sequencing used immunoSEQ multiplex PCR; TCRdb keeps in-frame clones, though not all of them. The repertoire holds 65,000 to 90,000 clones, with over 60% as singletons. This clone was observed a single time. Its antigen remains unidentified. The chain carries TRBV6-1 and TRBJ2-1, with TRBD1 identical over 11 bases. The input for sequencing was PBMCs, taken before any cancer treatment. The sequence was obtained from a man aged 40 to 70 with stage II squamous cell lung carcinoma. The CDR3: CASSEGQGGVGEQFF. The CDR3 DNA reads as TGTGCCAGCAGTGAGGGACAGGGGGGAGTGGGTGAGCAGTTCTTC.